The 25 T cell receptor beta chains listed next were all sequenced from one sample in a study of CD8 T cells in ankylosing spondylitis. The antigens these receptors bind are not known. TCRdb used MiXCR to reprocess the 5' RACE reads, holding one entry per CDR3 protein. This table holds hundreds of thousands of distinct CDR3 sequences, 12% found once. Study findings and constraints: Seemingly characteristic of ankylosing spondylitis blood was a TCR beta motif consisting of 7 or 8 highly homologous variants.

Sequencing used blood, either unsorted or a sorted T cell fraction (not recorded which). Source of these receptors: a male donor with ankylosing spondylitis.

V usage is TRBV6-2 or TRBV6-3 and J usage is TRBJ2-2; TRBD1 agrees at 7 bases. The germline CDR1 and CDR2 sequences are MNHEY and SVGEGT. CDR3 size: 13 residues. V gave up 1 base and J gave up 16 bases; unmatched junction bases: 9. CDR3 bases: TGTGCCAGCAGTTACTTGCCCCAGACAGGGTCGTTTTTT. As protein: CASSYLPQTGSFF.

This clonotype was picked up many times. V is TRBV20-1 and J is TRBJ1-1; no definite D call. Germline V CDR1 and CDR2: DFQATT, SNEGSKA (reference sequence). This CDR3 contains 12 residues. CDR3 coding DNA: TGCAGCTCCTCCATGAGGAACACTGAAGCTTTCTTT. Translation: CSSSMRNTEAFF.

This clonotype was observed a handful of times. The CDR3 loop reads CRVDRGRDNEQFF. In DNA, the CDR3 is TGCAGGGTGGACAGGGGGAGAGACAATGAGCAGTTCTTC. This chain uses TRBV20-1 with TRBJ2-1; 10 bases are a match to TRBD1. From germline, CDR1 is DFQATT and CDR2 SNEGSKA (reference sequence). This CDR3 is built from 13 residues.

This clonotype was detected a few times. The rearrangement joins TRBV4-1 to TRBJ2-1; D gene ambiguous. Germline CDR1 is MGHRA and CDR2 is YSYEKL. Trimming removed 5 bases at V and 3 bases at J, with 17 bases between. This CDR3 spans 16 amino acids. For the CDR3, the DNA is TGCGCCAGCAGCTCCCCCTCGACGCCGATCTACAATGAGCAGTTCTTC. As protein: CASSSPSTPIYNEQFF.

The chain links TRBV5-1 to TRBJ1-1, with 8 nucleotides matching TRBD1. The V and J ends lost 5 bases and 4 bases, in that order; junction bases with no gene match: 4. Germline CDR1 reads SGHRS; CDR2 reads YFSETQ. This CDR3 has 13 amino acids. The CDR3 sequence: CASRGQEGTEAFF. DNA for the CDR3: TGCGCCAGCAGGGGACAGGAAGGCACTGAAGCTTTCTTT.

V and J are TRBV9 and TRBJ2-2, with D hard to call. The CDR3 is 14 amino acids. The V gene's germline CDR1 is SGDLS and CDR2 YYNGEE. The V end was cut by 2 bases, the J end by 1 base, with 6 bases between. CDR3 sequence (DNA): TGTGCCAGCAGCGTCAACAGGAACACCGGGGAGCTGTTTTTT. Protein sequence: CASSVNRNTGELFF.

This clonotype was detected a few times. The chain carries TRBV5-1 and TRBJ1-2; D unresolved. The germline V gene encodes CDR1 SGHRS and CDR2 YFSETQ. This CDR3 region has 14 residues. V lost 4 bases to trimming and J lost 6 bases, with 16 bases between them. This chain's CDR3 is CASSPAGELHGYTF. The CDR3 DNA follows: TGCGCCAGCAGCCCGGCCGGGGAACTGCATGGCTACACCTTC.

At least ten counts were recorded for this clonotype. The chain recombines TRBV7-2 with TRBJ2-3; unclear D gene. The V gene lost 1 base and the J gene lost 1 base, with 9 bases spanning the gap. CDR1 is SGHTA, CDR2 FQGNSA, per germline. The CDR3 contains 15 residues. The CDR3 reads CASSLVGSRTDTQYF. The CDR3 DNA follows: TGTGCCAGCAGCTTAGTGGGCAGCCGCACAGATACGCAGTATTTT.

This clonotype was seen only a few times. The genes are TRBV7-8 and TRBJ1-6, with D hard to call. V lost 2 bases and J lost 9, with 8 bases in between. The CDR3 covers 13 residues. Germline V gene data show CDR1 as SGHVS and CDR2 as FQNEAQ. The CDR3 nucleotides read TGTGCCAGCAGCTTACCAAGACTTTCACCCCTCCACTTT. This encodes CASSLPRLSPLHF.

This clonotype was recorded a few times. The V and J genes are TRBV20-1 and TRBJ2-3; unclear D gene. This CDR3 has 13 amino acids. The V end was cut by 0 bases, the J end by 3 bases, with 7 bases between. CDR1 is DFQATT and CDR2 is SNEGSKA in the germline V gene (reference sequence). DNA of the CDR3: TGCAGTGCTAGAGATCTCCAGACAGATACGCAGTATTTT. Translation: CSARDLQTDTQYF.

CDR3 protein: CATSRVREPYEQYF. The CDR3 DNA is TGTGCCACCAGCAGAGTACGCGAACCCTACGAGCAGTACTTC. This chain connects TRBV15 to TRBJ2-7; no clear D gene. The CDR3 totals 14 residues. Germline loops: CDR1 LNHNV, CDR2 YYDKDF (reference sequence). Trimming cost V 1 base and J 2 bases, with 9 bases left between them.

This chain joins TRBV5-1 and TRBJ2-2; D not certain. Germline CDR1 reads SGHRS; CDR2 reads YFSETQ. Trimming pared 2 bases from V and 4 bases from J, leaving 15 bases between. The CDR3 totals 16 residues. CDR3 sequence reads: CASSFRTARGTGELFF. In nucleotides, the CDR3 is TGCGCCAGCAGCTTTCGGACGGCACGAGGCACCGGGGAGCTGTTTTTT.

The chain links TRBV12-3 or TRBV12-4 to TRBJ2-3, with TRBD2 matching over 11 bases. The ends lost 5 bases at V and 4 bases at J; junction bases unmatched: 8. The CDR3 length is 16 residues. This CDR3 reads CASSTLAGGRADTQYF. The CDR3 DNA follows: TGTGCCAGCAGTACTCTAGCGGGAGGACGAGCAGATACGCAGTATTTT.

The chain has TRBV6-1 and TRBJ1-4; D unresolved. The ends were cut back, 5 bases at V and 7 bases at J, with 11 bases in the middle. The germline gives CDR1 MNHNS, CDR2 SASEGT. This CDR3 contains 13 residues. The CDR3 is CASSIGSGEKLFF. CDR3 nucleotide sequence: TGTGCCAGCAGTATAGGGAGTGGTGAAAAACTGTTTTTT.

V gene TRBV5-1 combines with J gene TRBJ1-1; tentatively, D is TRBD1 (5 bases). CDR1 and CDR2 (germline): SGHRS, YFSETQ. The V and J ends lost 5 bases and 0 bases respectively, with 8 bases between them. The CDR3 contains 13 residues. The CDR3 reads CASRYRMNTEAFF. The CDR3 DNA is TGCGCCAGCAGGTACAGGATGAACACTGAAGCTTTCTTT.

The chain links TRBV20-1 to TRBJ2-3; 7 bases fit TRBD2. From germline, CDR1 is DFQATT and CDR2 SNEGSKA (reference sequence). The J segment lost 1 base and the V segment lost 4 bases, leaving 5 bases of the junction unmatched. The CDR3 length is 14 residues. The CDR3 reads CSANLADGTDTQYF. The DNA of the CDR3 is TGCAGTGCTAACCTAGCGGACGGCACAGATACGCAGTATTTT.

A few counts support this clonotype. This chain uses TRBV4-2 with TRBJ2-1, with 11 bases lining up with TRBD2. This CDR3 has 19 amino acids. With V trimmed by 2 bases and J by 1 base, 10 bases remained unmatched. Germline CDR1 and CDR2: LGHNA and YNFKEQ. CDR3 in amino acids: CASSQILAGEPRSYNEQFF. DNA for the CDR3: TGTGCCAGCAGCCAAATACTAGCGGGAGAACCCAGGTCCTACAATGAGCAGTTCTTC.

The chain joins TRBV24-1 to TRBJ1-2, with TRBD1 as a possible D gene (5 bases). The CDR3 extends over 14 amino acids. CDR1 is KGHDR and CDR2 is SFDVKD in the germline V gene. V was cut by 5 bases and J by 7 bases, with 16 bases left in between. The CDR3 sequence: CATSAAGGLSGYTF. Written as DNA, the CDR3 is TGTGCCACCAGTGCCGCTGGGGGTTTGAGTGGCTACACCTTC.

This clonotype has ten or more counts. The chain is built from TRBV5-1 and TRBJ2-7, with D perhaps being TRBD1 or TRBD2 (6 bases each). The CDR3 totals 15 residues. Germline V CDR1 and CDR2: SGHRS, YFSETQ. The V end was cut by 0 bases, the J end by 9 bases, with 19 bases between. The CDR3 DNA follows: TGCGCCAGCAGCTTGGCCGGGGGCCAAGAGTTCGGGCAGTACTTC. Amino acid sequence: CASSLAGGQEFGQYF.

The sample holds a few counts of this clonotype. V is TRBV6-1 and J is TRBJ2-3, with 7 positions matching TRBD1. Germline values: CDR1 MNHNS, CDR2 SASEGT. This CDR3 has 13 residues. V shed 6 bases, J shed 6 bases, and the junction held 6 bases outside the gene matches. The CDR3, as DNA: TGTGCCAGCAGCCAAAACAGGGGTGATACGCAGTATTTT. This gives the protein CASSQNRGDTQYF.

This clonotype appeared many times. The chain recombines TRBV7-2 with TRBJ1-1, with D possibly matching TRBD1 (5 bases). This CDR3 has 15 residues. The ends were cut back, 3 bases at V and 3 bases at J, with 14 bases in the middle. Germline V gives CDR1 SGHTA, CDR2 FQGNSA. The CDR3 region has the DNA TGTGCCAGCAGCTTGGCTGGGACGGAGGACACTGAAGCTTTCTTT. Its translation is CASSLAGTEDTEAFF.

In this sample, this clonotype turned up a few times. The CDR3 bases are TGCAGTGCTAGAGTAGCGGGGGGGCTTGGCAATGAGCAGTTCTTC. Translation gives CSARVAGGLGNEQFF. The V and J genes are TRBV20-1 and TRBJ2-1; 11 bases fit TRBD2. Germline V CDR1 and CDR2: DFQATT, SNEGSKA (reference sequence). Germline trimming cut 1 base from V and 6 bases from J; bases unmatched to any gene: 5. CDR3 size: 15 residues.

This chain joins TRBV6-2 or TRBV6-3 and TRBJ1-2, with no clear D. The CDR3 has 13 amino acids. Germline-derived CDR1 and CDR2 are MNHEY and SVGEGT. V was pared by 6 bases and J by 5 bases, with 13 bases between. The CDR3 loop reads CASSDGEPYGYTF. The DNA for the CDR3 is TGTGCCAGCAGCGATGGGGAGCCGTATGGCTACACCTTC.

This clonotype showed up just a few times. It may be a read error: a sequence one base away is much more abundant. The V call is TRBV6-2 or TRBV6-3, the J call TRBJ2-7; D is undetermined. Germline V lookup: CDR1 MNHEY, CDR2 SVGEGT. This CDR3 spans 15 amino acids. Between the trimmed V and J ends, which lost 0 bases and 0 bases, there was a span of 9 bases. This CDR3 is CASSYSARSSYEQYF. The CDR3 DNA reads TGTGCCAGCAGTTACTCGGCGCGGAGCTCCTACGAGCAGTACTTC.

CDR3 protein: CSAINSIIGADTQYF. The CDR3 bases are TGCAGTGCTATAAACTCAATAATCGGGGCAGATACGCAGTATTTT. The chain couples TRBV20-1 to TRBJ2-3, with D possibly matching TRBD2 (5 bases). Germline CDR1 reads DFQATT; CDR2 reads SNEGSKA (reference sequence). The V gene lost 4 bases and the J gene lost 4 bases, with 18 bases spanning the gap. The length of the CDR3 is 15 residues.